Listed below are T cell receptor beta chains from one sample, sequenced in a study of blood T cell repertoires in COVID-19. Using immunoSEQ multiplex PCR, the repertoire was profiled, and TCRdb retains in-frame clones only, with some absent. The sample shows 250,000 or so clones, roughly four fifths of them seen only once. Material for sequencing was peripheral blood. Receptors originate from an elderly man with acute or convalescent COVID-19. CDR3s include the opening cysteine and the closing phenylalanine or tryptophan.

V	J	CDR3
TRBV11-1	TRBJ2-7	CASSLAGKDYEQYF
TRBV9	TRBJ2-3	CASTPGATDTQYF
TRBV14	TRBJ2-1	CASSRDRGQNEQFF
TRBV5-3	TRBJ1-5	CARRHVQGRRSNQPQHF
TRBV5-1	TRBJ1-6	CASRQQDWGSPLHF
TRBV24-1	TRBJ1-1	CATRGLGVEAFF
TRBV5-1	TRBJ2-2	CASQGNTGELFF
TRBV6-5	TRBJ2-7	CASREGASYEQYF
TRBV28	TRBJ1-1	CASRSYLQGGTEAFF
TRBV6-5	TRBJ2-2	CASQGQMNTGELFF
TRBV28	TRBJ1-2	CASSFGGAVGYGYTF
TRBV7-9	TRBJ1-5	CASSPAGSYQPQHF
TRBV28	TRBJ2-7	CASRATSGGSYEQYF
TRBV2	TRBJ2-7	CASSEMRSGPYEQYF
TRBV7-6	TRBJ2-1	CASSLGATRTTGNEQFF
TRBV6-1	TRBJ2-5	CASSEGQGRETQYF
TRBV27	TRBJ1-6	CASSLVGQGYNSPLHF
TRBV19	TRBJ1-5	CASRPPSSGAQHF
TRBV7-2	TRBJ2-6	CASRSSGANVLTF
TRBV3-1/TRBV3-2	TRBJ1-3	CASSQMGTGSGNTIYF
TRBV10-1	TRBJ1-1	CASSRQTNTEAFF
TRBV24-1	TRBJ2-7	CATSDLRGEQYF
TRBV19	TRBJ2-1	CASKKTGNYNEQFF
TRBV6-1	TRBJ2-6	CASSEPWGERGSSGANVLTF
TRBV18	TRBJ2-7	CASSPRSYEQYF
TRBV5-4	TRBJ2-7	CASSSINRGYEQYF
TRBV10-2	TRBJ2-2	CASTPGGTGELFF
TRBV10-3	TRBJ1-2	CAIRDPTGESYGYTF
TRBV19	TRBJ2-2	CASSGGQGAAKTGELFF
TRBV3-1/TRBV3-2	TRBJ2-5	CASSARGRGATQETQYF
TRBV11-3	TRBJ2-3	CASSSGLAGTDTQYF
TRBV2	TRBJ2-2	CASTRRNRASNTGELFF
TRBV19	TRBJ1-2	CATSGDRAFGYTF
TRBV5-1	TRBJ2-3	CASSKGTGAPVTDTQYF
TRBV6-6	TRBJ2-4	CASSYSDSQNIQYF
TRBV28	TRBJ1-2	CASSYTTGTGYGYTF
TRBV28	TRBJ1-5	CASSPPQQGRVQPQHF
TRBV10-1	TRBJ2-3	CASSEGTWRVDTQYF